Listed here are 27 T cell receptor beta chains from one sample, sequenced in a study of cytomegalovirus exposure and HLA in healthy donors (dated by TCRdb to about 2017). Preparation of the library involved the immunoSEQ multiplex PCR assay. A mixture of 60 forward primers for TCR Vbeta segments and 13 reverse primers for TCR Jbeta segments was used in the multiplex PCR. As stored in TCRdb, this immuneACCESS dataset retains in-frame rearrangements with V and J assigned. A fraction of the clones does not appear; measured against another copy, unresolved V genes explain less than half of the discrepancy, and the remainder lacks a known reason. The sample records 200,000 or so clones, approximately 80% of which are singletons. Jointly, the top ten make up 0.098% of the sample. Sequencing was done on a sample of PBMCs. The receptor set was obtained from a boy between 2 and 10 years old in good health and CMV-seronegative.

DNA of the CDR3: TGTGCCAGCAGCCCGAGGTCTGGCGGGGGAGTGGAAGAGACCCAGTACTTC. Amino acids: CASSPRSGGGVEETQYF. This sequence joins TRBV7-9 and TRBJ2-5; 7 bases agree with TRBD2. V lost 5 bases and J lost 3; bases outside the gene matches: 15. Germline assignment: CDR1 SEHNR and CDR2 FQNEAQ (reference sequence). The CDR3 contains 17 residues.

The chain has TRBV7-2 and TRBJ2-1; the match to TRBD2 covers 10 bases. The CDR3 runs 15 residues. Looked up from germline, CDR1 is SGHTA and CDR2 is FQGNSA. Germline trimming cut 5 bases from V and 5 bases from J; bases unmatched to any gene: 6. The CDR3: CASSPLAGRHNEQFF. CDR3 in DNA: TGTGCCAGCAGCCCACTAGCGGGGAGACACAATGAGCAGTTCTTC.

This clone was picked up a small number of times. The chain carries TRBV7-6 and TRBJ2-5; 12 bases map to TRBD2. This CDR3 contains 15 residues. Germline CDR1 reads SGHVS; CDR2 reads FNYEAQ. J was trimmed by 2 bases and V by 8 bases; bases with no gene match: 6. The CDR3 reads CASGRLAGGQETQYF. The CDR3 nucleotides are TGTGCCAGCGGGCGCCTAGCGGGGGGGCAAGAGACCCAGTACTTC.

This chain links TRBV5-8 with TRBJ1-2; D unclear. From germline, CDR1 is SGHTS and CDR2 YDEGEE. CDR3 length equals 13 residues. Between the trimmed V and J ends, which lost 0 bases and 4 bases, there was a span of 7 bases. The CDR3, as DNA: TGTGCCAGCAGCTTGGGGGCGAGCTATGGCTACACCTTC. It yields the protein CASSLGASYGYTF.

CDR3 nucleotide sequence: TGTGCCAGCAGTATAACAGGGGGCTCGGATGGCTACACCTTC. Translation gives CASSITGGSDGYTF. The V and J genes are TRBV6-5 and TRBJ1-2; 9 nucleotides match TRBD1. This CDR3 has 14 residues. Trimming removed 5 bases from V and 6 bases from J; junction bases left unmatched: 7. CDR1 and CDR2 from the germline V gene are MNHEY and SVGAGI.

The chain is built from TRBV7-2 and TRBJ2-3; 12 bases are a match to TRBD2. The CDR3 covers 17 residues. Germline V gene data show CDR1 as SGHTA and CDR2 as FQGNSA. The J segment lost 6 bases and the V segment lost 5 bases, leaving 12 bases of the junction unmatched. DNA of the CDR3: TGTGCCAGCAGCCAACAACCTAGCGGGGGGGCAAGGGATACGCAGTATTTT. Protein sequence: CASSQQPSGGARDTQYF.

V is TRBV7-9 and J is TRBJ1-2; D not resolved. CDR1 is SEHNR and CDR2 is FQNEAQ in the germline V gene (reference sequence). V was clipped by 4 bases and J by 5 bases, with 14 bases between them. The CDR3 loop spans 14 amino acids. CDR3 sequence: CASSSPADSYGYTF. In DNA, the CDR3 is TGTGCCAGCAGCTCGCCGGCAGACTCTTATGGCTACACCTTC.

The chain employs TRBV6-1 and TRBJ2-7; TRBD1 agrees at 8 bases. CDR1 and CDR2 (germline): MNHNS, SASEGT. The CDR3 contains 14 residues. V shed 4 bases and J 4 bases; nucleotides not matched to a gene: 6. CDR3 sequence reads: CASSAATGGYEQYF. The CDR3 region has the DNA TGTGCCAGCAGTGCCGCAACAGGGGGGTACGAGCAGTACTTC.

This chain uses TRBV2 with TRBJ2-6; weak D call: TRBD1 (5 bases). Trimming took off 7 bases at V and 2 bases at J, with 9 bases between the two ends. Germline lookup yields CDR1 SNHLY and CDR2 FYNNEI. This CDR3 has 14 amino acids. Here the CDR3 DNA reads TGTGCCAGCATCGCAGGGACTGGGGCCAACGTCCTGACTTTC. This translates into CASIAGTGANVLTF.

Written as DNA, the CDR3 is TGTGCCAGCAGCCTTTGGACAGGGAGGACCTACGAGCAGTACTTC. It specifies CASSLWTGRTYEQYF. This chain connects TRBV6-1 to TRBJ2-7; 8 bases are shared with TRBD1. The CDR3 runs to 15 residues. The germline gives CDR1 MNHNS, CDR2 SASEGT. J was trimmed by 2 bases and V by 6 bases; bases with no gene match: 9.

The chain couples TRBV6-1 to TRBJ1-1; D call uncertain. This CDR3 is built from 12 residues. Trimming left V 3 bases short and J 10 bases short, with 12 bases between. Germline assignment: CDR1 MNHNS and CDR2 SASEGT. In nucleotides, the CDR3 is TGTGCCAGCAGTGAGGGCCTAGCTAGAGCTTTCTTT. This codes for CASSEGLARAFF.

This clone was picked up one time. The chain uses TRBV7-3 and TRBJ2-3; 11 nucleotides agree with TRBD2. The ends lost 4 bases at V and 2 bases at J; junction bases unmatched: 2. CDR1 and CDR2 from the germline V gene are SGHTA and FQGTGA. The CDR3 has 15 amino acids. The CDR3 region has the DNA TGTGCCAGCAGCTCTAGCGGGGGGCTCACAGATACGCAGTATTTT. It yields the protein CASSSSGGLTDTQYF.

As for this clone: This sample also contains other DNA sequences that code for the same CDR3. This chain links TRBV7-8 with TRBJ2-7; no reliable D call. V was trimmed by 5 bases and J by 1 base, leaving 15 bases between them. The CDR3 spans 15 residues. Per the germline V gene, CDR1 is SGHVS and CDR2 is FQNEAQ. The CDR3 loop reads CASSPSGVISYEQYF. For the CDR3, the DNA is TGTGCCAGCAGCCCCTCCGGAGTAATTTCCTACGAGCAGTACTTC. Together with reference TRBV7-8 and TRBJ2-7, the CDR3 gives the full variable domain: GAGVSQSPRYKVAKRGQDVALRCDPISGHVSLFWYQQALGQGPEFLTYFQNEAQLDKSGLPSDRFFAERPEGSVSTLKIQRTQQEDSAVYLCASSPSGVISYEQYFGPGTRLTVT.

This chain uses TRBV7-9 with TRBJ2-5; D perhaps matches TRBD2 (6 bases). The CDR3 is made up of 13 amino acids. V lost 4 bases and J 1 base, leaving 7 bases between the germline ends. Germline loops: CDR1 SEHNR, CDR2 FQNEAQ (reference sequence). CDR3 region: CASSSGLQETQYF. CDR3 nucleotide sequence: TGTGCCAGCAGCTCGGGACTCCAAGAGACCCAGTACTTC.

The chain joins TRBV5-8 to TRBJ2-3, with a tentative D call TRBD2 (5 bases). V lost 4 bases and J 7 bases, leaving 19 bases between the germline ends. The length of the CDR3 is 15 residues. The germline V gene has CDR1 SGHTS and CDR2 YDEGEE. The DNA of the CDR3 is TGTGCCAGCAGCGTAGGACCCGAGGGCCAGAATACGCAGTATTTT. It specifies CASSVGPEGQNTQYF.

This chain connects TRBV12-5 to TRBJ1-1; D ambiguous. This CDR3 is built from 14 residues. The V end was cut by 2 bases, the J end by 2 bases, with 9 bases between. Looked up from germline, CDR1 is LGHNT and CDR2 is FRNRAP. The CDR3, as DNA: TGTGCTAGTGGTTTGCCAGGAAGAAACACTGAAGCTTTCTTT. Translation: CASGLPGRNTEAFF.

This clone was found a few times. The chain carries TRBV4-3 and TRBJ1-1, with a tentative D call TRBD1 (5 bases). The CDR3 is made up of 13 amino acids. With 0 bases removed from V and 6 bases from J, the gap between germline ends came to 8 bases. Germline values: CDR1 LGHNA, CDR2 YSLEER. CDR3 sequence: CASSQEGASEAFF. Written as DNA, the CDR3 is TGCGCCAGCAGCCAAGAAGGGGCTTCTGAAGCTTTCTTT.

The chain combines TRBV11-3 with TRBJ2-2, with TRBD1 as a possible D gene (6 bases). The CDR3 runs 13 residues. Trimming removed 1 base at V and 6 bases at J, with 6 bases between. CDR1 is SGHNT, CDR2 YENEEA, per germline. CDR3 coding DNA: TGTGCCAGCAGCTTAGGGGGGCCCGGGGAGCTGTTTTTT. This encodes CASSLGGPGELFF.

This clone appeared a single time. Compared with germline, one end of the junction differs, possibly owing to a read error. In nucleotides, the CDR3 is TGTTCCAGCAGCCCTGGACAGGGCCTAATGGACACAGATACGCAGTATTTT. This encodes CSSSPGQGLMDTDTQYF. The V gene is TRBV7-9, the J gene TRBJ2-3; 8 bases are a match to TRBD1. The CDR3 length is 17 residues. Germline loops: CDR1 SEHNR, CDR2 FQNEAQ (reference sequence).

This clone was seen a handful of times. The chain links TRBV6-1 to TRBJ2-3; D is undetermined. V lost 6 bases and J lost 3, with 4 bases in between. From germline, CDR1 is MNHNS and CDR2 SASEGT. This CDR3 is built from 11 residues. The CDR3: CASSQTDTQYF. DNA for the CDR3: TGTGCCAGCAGCCAGACAGATACGCAGTATTTT.

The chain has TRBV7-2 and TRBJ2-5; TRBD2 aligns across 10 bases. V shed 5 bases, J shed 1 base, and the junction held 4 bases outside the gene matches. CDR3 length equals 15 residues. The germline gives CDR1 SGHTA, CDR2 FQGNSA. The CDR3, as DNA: TGTGCCAGCAGCACAACTAGCGGGGCCCAAGAGACCCAGTACTTC. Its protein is CASSTTSGAQETQYF.

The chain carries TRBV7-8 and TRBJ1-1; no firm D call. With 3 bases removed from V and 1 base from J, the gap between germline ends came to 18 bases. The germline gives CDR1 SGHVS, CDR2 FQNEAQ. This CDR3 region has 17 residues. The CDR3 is CASSLSPVPNRNTEAFF. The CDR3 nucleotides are TGTGCCAGCAGCTTGTCCCCGGTTCCGAATAGGAACACTGAAGCTTTCTTT.

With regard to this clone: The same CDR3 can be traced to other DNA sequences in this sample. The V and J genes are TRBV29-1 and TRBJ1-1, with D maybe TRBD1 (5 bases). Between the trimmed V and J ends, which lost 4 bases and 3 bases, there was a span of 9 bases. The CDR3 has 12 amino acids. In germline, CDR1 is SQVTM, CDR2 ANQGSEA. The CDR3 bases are TGCAGCGTTGGGCAGGGTGACACTGAAGCTTTCTTT. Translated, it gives CSVGQGDTEAFF.

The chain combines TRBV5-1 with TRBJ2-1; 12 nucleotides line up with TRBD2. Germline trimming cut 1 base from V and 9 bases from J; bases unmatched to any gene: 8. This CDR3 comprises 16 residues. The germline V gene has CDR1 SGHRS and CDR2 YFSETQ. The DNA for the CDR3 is TGCGCCAGCAGCTTGAGGGCTAGCGGGGGGGCCAGTGAGCAGTTCTTC. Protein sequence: CASSLRASGGASEQFF.

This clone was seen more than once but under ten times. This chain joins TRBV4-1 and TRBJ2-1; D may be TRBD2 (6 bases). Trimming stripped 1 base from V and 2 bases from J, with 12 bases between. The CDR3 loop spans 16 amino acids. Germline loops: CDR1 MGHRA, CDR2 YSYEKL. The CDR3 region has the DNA TGCGCCAGCAGCCAAGCCGGGGACTCGCCCTACAATGAGCAGTTCTTC. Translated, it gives CASSQAGDSPYNEQFF.

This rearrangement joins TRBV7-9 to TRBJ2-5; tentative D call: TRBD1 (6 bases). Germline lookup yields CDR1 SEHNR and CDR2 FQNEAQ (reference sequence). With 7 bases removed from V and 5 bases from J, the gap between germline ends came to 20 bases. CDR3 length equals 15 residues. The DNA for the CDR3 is TGTGCCAGCATTCAAGATGGGGGCGCACGGGAGACCCAGTACTTC. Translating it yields CASIQDGGARETQYF.

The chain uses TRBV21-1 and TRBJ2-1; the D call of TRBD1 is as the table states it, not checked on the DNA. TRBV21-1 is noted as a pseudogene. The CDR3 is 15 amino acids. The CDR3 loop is CASSKGQGSSNEQFF. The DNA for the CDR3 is TGTGCCAGCAGCAAGGGGCAGGGAAGTAGCAATGAGCAGTTCTTC.